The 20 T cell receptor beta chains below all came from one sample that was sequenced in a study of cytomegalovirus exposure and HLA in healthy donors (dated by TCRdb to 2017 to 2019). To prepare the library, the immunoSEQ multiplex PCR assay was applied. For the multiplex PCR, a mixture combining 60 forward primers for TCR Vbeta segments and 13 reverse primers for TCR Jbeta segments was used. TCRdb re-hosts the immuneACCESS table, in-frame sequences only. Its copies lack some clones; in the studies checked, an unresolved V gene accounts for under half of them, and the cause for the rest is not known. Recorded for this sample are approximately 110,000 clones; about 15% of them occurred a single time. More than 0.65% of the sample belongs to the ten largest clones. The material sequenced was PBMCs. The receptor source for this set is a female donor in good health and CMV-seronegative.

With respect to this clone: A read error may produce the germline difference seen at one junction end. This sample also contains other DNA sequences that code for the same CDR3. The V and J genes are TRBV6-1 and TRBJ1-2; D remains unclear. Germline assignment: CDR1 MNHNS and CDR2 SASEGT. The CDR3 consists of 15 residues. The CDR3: CASSEAPTASYGYTF. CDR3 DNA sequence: TGCGCCAGCAGTGAAGCTCCTACAGCCTCCTATGGCTACACCTTC.

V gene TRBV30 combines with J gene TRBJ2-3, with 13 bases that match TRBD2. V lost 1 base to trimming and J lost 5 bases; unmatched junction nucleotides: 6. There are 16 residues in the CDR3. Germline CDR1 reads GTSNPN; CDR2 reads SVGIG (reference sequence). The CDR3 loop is CAWSAQLAGGLDTQYF. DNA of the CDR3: TGTGCCTGGAGTGCTCAACTAGCGGGAGGGCTAGATACGCAGTATTTT.

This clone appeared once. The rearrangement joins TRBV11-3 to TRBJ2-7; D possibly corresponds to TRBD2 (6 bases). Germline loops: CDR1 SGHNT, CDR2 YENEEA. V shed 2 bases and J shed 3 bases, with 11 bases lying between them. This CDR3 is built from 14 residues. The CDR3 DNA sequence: TGTGCCAGCAGCTTAACTAGCTCCGACTACGAGCAGTACTTC. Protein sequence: CASSLTSSDYEQYF. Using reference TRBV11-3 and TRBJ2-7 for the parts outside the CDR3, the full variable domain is EAGVVQSPRYKIIEKKQPVAFWCNPISGHNTLYWYLQNLGQGPELLIRYENEEAVDDSQLPKDRFSAERLKGVDSTLKIQPAELGDSAVYLCASSLTSSDYEQYFGPGTRLTVT.

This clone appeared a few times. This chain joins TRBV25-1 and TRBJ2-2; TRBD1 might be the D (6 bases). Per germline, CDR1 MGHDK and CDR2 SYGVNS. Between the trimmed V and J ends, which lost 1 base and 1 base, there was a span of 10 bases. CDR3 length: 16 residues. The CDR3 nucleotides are TGTGCCAGCAGTGAATTTCAGGGGCGGAACACCGGGGAGCTGTTTTTT. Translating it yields CASSEFQGRNTGELFF.

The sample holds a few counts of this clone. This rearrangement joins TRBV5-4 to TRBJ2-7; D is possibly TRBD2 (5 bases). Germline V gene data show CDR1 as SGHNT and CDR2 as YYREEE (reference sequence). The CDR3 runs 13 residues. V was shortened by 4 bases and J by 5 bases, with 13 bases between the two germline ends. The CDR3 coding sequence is TGTGCCAGCAGCCCCGAGGGATTCCACGAGCAGTACTTC. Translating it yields CASSPEGFHEQYF. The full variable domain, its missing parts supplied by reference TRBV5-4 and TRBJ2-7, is ETGVTQSPTHLIKTRGQQVTLRCSSQSGHNTVSWYQQALGQGPQFIFQYYREEENGRGNFPPRFSGLQFPNYSSELNVNALELDDSALYLCASSPEGFHEQYFGPGTRLTVT.

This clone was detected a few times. The chain's CDR3 is CAIRRDSQNTEAFF. The CDR3 nucleotides are TGTGCCATCAGAAGGGACAGCCAGAACACTGAAGCTTTCTTT. The gene calls are TRBV10-3 and TRBJ1-1; 7 bases line up with TRBD1. Germline CDR1 ENHRY, CDR2 SYGVKD. Losses at the gene ends were 6 bases for V and 1 base for J; bases not matched to a gene: 5. This CDR3 is built from 14 residues.

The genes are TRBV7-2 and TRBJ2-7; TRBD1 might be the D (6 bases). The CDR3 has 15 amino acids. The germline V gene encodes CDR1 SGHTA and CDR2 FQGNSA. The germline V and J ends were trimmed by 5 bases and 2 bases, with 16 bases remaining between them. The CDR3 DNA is TGTGCCAGCAGCCAACGAACCAGGGGTCCCTACGAGCAGTACTTC. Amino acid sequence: CASSQRTRGPYEQYF. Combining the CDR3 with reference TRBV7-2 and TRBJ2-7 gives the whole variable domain GAGVSQSPSNKVTEKGKDVELRCDPISGHTALYWYRQSLGQGLEFLIYFQGNSAPDKSGLPSDRFSAERTGGSVSTLTIQRTQQEDSAVYLCASSQRTRGPYEQYFGPGTRLTVT.

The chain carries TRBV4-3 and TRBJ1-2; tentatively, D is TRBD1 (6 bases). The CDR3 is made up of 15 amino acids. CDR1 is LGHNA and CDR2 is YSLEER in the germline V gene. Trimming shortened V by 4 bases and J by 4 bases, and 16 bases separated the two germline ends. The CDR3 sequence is CASSPGHRLFYGYTF. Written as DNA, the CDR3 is TGCGCCAGCAGCCCGGGACACAGATTATTCTATGGCTACACCTTC.

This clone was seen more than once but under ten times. This chain's CDR3 is CASSAASYSNQPQHF. The CDR3 region has the DNA TGTGCCAGCAGCGCGGCGTCTTATAGCAATCAGCCCCAGCATTTT. The V gene is TRBV7-2, the J gene TRBJ1-5; D uncertain. CDR1 and CDR2 (germline): SGHTA, FQGNSA. The CDR3 is made up of 15 amino acids. Trimming left V 5 bases short and J 0 bases short, with 11 bases between.

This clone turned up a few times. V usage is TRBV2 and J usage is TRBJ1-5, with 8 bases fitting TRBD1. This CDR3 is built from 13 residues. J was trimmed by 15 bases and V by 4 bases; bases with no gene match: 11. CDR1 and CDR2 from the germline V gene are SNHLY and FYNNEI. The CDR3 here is CASSAGKDRAGHF. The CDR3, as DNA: TGTGCCAGCAGTGCTGGGAAGGACAGGGCTGGGCATTTT.

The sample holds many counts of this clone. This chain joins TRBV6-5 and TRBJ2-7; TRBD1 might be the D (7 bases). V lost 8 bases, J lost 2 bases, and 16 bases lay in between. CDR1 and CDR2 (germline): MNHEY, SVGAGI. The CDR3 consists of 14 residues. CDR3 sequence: CASARGTEPYEQYF. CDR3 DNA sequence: TGTGCCAGCGCTCGGGGGACAGAACCCTACGAGCAGTACTTC.

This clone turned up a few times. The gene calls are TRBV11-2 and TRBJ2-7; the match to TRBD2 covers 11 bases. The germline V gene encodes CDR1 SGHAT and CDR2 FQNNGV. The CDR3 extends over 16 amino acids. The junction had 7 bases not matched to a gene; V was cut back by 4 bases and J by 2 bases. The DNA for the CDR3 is TGTGCCAGCAGCTCAAGTCTAGCGGGAGGTACCTACGAGCAGTACTTC. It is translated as CASSSSLAGGTYEQYF.

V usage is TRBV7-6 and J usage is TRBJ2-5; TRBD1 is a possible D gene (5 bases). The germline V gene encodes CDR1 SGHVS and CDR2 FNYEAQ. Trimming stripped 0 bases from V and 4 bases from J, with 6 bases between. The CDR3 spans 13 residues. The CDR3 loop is CASSLAGAETQYF. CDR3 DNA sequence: TGTGCCAGCAGCTTAGCAGGGGCAGAGACCCAGTACTTC.

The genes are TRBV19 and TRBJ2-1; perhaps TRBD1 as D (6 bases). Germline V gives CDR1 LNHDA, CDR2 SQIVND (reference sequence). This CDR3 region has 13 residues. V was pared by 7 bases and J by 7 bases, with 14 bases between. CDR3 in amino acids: CASMPGHPNEQFF. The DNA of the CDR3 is TGTGCCAGTATGCCGGGACACCCGAATGAGCAGTTCTTC.

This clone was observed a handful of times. For the CDR3, the DNA is TGTGCCAGCAGCAAACCGGGACTAGCGGGCACAGATACGCAGTATTTT. It encodes CASSKPGLAGTDTQYF. The chain combines TRBV21-1 with TRBJ2-3; the table assigns TRBD2, which was not confirmed against the DNA. TRBV21-1 is a documented pseudogene. The CDR3 is made up of 16 amino acids.

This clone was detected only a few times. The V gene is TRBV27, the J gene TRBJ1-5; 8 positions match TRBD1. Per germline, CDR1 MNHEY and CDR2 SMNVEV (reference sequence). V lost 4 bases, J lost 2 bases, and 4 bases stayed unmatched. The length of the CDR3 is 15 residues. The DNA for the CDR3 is TGTGCCAGCAGTTCGACGACAGGGGGCAATCAGCCCCAGCATTTT. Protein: CASSSTTGGNQPQHF.

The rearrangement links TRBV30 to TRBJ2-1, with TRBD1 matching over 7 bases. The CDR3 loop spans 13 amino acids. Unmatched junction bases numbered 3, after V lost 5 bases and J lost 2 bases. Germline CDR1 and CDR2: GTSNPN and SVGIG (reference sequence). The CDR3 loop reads CAWETGPYNEQFF. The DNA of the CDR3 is TGTGCCTGGGAGACAGGGCCCTACAATGAGCAGTTCTTC.

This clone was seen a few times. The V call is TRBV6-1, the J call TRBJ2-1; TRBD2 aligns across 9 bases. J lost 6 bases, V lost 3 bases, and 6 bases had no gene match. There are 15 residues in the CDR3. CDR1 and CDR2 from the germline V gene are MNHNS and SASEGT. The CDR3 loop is CASSDGGGALNEQFF. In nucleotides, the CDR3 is TGTGCCAGCAGTGACGGCGGGGGGGCCCTCAATGAGCAGTTCTTC.

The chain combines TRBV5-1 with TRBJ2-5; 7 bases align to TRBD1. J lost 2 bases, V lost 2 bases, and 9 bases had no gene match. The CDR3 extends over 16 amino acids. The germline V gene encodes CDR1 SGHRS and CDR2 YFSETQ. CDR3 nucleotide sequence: TGCGCCAGCAGCTTCTCTGGACAGGAGAGGCAAGAGACCCAGTACTTC. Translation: CASSFSGQERQETQYF.

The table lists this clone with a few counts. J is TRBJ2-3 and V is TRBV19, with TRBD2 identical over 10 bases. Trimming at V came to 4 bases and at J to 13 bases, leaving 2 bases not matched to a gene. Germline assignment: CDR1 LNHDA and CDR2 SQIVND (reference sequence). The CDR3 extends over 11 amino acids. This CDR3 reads CASSTGTSEYF. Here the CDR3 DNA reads TGTGCCAGTAGTACTGGGACTAGCGAGTATTTT.